A single T cell receptor (beta chain) is shown here with its context. The entry originates in a study of shared clonotypes between healthy human individuals. The assay was carried out at the deep level. It was on ten immunoSEQ deep assay plates that unsorted PBMC DNA was sequenced. Sequenced by immunoSEQ multiplex PCR; TCRdb stores in-frame clones only, minus some. The table lists fewer than 500,000 clones, around 79% of them singletons. Participating donors were healthy, HIV-negative adults free of recent acute infections or vaccinations. Every donor was a Caucasian adult from Nashville, Tennessee. Per germline, CDR1 GTSNPN and CDR2 SVGIG (reference sequence). This CDR3 region has 13 residues. Trimming left V 0 bases short and J 9 bases short, with 12 bases between.

The material sequenced was PBMCs. This chain connects TRBV30 to TRBJ2-4; a weak D match, TRBD2 (5 bases). The TCR was taken from a woman between 40 and 55 years old in good health. Some clones in this sample may be carry-over from other donors' samples. CDR3 loop: CAWSVAASVIQYF. CDR3 DNA sequence: TGTGCCTGGAGTGTAGCGGCTTCGGTCATTCAGTACTTC.